This TCR beta chain originates from a study of CD8 T cells in Susac syndrome (dated by TCRdb to between 2019 and 2020). Study-level background: Whether CD8+ T cell activation and differentiation in Susac syndrome was antigen driven was tested using repertoire sequencing. The clonality of the CD8+ T cell repertoire was compared across about 12 healthy donors, roughly 14 Susac syndrome patients and 15 multiple sclerosis patients.

Concerning this clonotype itself: What this receptor recognizes is not known. No much larger clonotype is one base removed from it; base qualities were not supplied.

Peripheral blood CD8+ and CD4+ T cells from healthy donors, Susac syndrome patients and multiple sclerosis patients were profiled by high-throughput TCR beta sequencing. Multiple sclerosis controls were treatment-naive patients with stable or active relapsing-remitting disease fulfilling revised McDonald criteria. Bulk CD8+ and CD4+ T cells were purified magnetically by negative isolation, whereas CD8+ TEMRA cells were enriched by FACS. Blood was drawn into EDTA tubes, processed within 24 hours, and PBMCs were isolated by density gradient centrifugation. PBMCs destined for TCR sequencing were cryopreserved in liquid nitrogen and later thawed in a 37 °C water bath. The sorted or isolated CD4+, CD8+ and CD8+ TEMRA cells reached a purity of at least 90%. The research as a whole found: The study acknowledged that relatively few individuals were included in the TCR sequencing and HLA analysis.

From the cysteine through the phenylalanine, the CDR3 covers 11 amino acids. Only CDR3 DNA remains: 33 bases, in frame from the first base. V loses 10 bases of germline sequence and J loses 6 bases, and the interval between the two ends is 10 bases. The germline V gene (reference sequence) sets CDR1 to LNHDA and CDR2 to SQIVND. RNA was extracted with the RNeasy kit and 0.5 to 1 ug was reverse transcribed using random hexamers. The immunoSEQ multiplex PCR assay, which covers 54 Vbeta and 13 Jbeta segments, was used to amplify TCR beta CDR3 regions. Bias from PCR amplification was corrected by using a synthetic template baseline for primer optimization and for computational correction. The authors' pipeline ran thus. Only productive sequences were kept, with reads annotated to V, D and J genes according to IMGT and analyzed in immunoSEQ Analyzer. Clonality was computed as one minus Shannon entropy normalized by log2 of the number of productive unique sequences. For each patient and control, public and private clones were evaluated within the 100 most prevalent clones. Clones were defined as Susac-specific if absent from the healthy and MS cohorts, from more than 900 published viral clones and from other ImmuneACCESS disease sequences. The public reads were run again by TCRdb, first through fastp at Q25 and then through MiXCR, and only productive beta chains were kept. Under each unique CDR3 protein, matching rows form one entry showing the most common genes and DNA. The authors' filters were not applied to this entry. The sample has about 150,000 distinct CDR3 sequences on record, 85% to 95% of them singletons. 0.21% of the sample goes to the ten largest clones.

This clonotype was sampled from a human donor with multiple sclerosis. Material: CD8+ T cells from PBMCs. The chain links TRBV19 with TRBJ2-1; no confident D gene assignment can be made. The CDR3 loop reads CAIRGGNEQFF. The DNA sequence is TGTGCCATACGTGGTGGCAATGAGCAGTTCTTC.